The source of this TCR beta chain is a study of T-cell memory formation after mild COVID-19. This clonotype appeared many times. After 5'RACE with constant-segment primers, TCR alpha and TCR beta cDNA libraries carrying sample barcodes and UMIs were obtained. MiXCR was run by TCRdb on the 5' RACE reads, yielding one entry per CDR3 protein. Of fewer than 650,000 distinct CDR3 sequences listed, about 22% were seen once; the top ten hold around 9.2%. Germline V gene lookup returns CDR1 LGHDT and CDR2 YNNKEL (reference sequence). V lost 4 bases, J lost 4 bases, and 7 bases lay in between. This CDR3 contains 12 residues.

Sequenced: PBMCs or a T cell subset sorted from them (not recorded which). The chain links TRBV3-1 to TRBJ2-5; D is unclear. The receptor was derived from an adult woman who had mild COVID-19 (a few samples of this study predate the infection). Cell type and time point are not known. The CDR3 DNA is TGTGCCAGCAGCCGTCAGCGAGAGACCCAGTACTTC. Translating it yields CASSRQRETQYF.